Following are 30 T cell receptor beta chains from one sample sequenced in a study of control samples from healthy donors and cancer patients. Sequenced by immunoSEQ multiplex PCR; TCRdb stores in-frame clones only, minus some. The table includes just under 150,000 clones, about 90% detected once. The sequencing sample was made of blood. These receptors were collected from a young man in good health.

CDR3 DNA sequence: TGTGCCAGCAGCTTAGATGGGACGGACACTGAAGCTTTCTTT. Its protein product is CASSLDGTDTEAFF. The chain combines TRBV11-2 with TRBJ1-1; a weak D match, TRBD1 (5 bases). With 0 bases removed from V and 3 bases from J, the gap between germline ends came to 8 bases. The germline gives CDR1 SGHAT, CDR2 FQNNGV. The CDR3 has 14 amino acids.

This chain uses TRBV6-1 with TRBJ1-6; D is possibly TRBD1 (6 bases). Trimming took off 0 bases at V and 7 bases at J, with 7 bases between the two ends. The CDR3 contains 14 residues. Germline CDR1 and CDR2: MNHNS and SASEGT. The CDR3 DNA is TGTGCCAGCAGTGAAGCGGGGGGCAATTCACCCCTCCACTTT. It translates to CASSEAGGNSPLHF.

J is TRBJ1-2 and V is TRBV29-1; D may be TRBD1 (5 bases). CDR1 is SQVTM and CDR2 is ANQGSEA in the germline V gene. The V gene lost 4 bases and the J gene lost 8 bases, with 11 bases spanning the gap. The CDR3 consists of 11 residues. The CDR3 region has the DNA TGCAGCGTTGTGGTCGGGGACGGCTACACCTTC. Translating it yields CSVVVGDGYTF.

The chain joins TRBV30 to TRBJ1-2; 11 positions agree with TRBD1. Germline V gene lookup returns CDR1 GTSNPN and CDR2 SVGIG (reference sequence). This CDR3 comprises 12 residues. V gave up 8 bases and J gave up 6 bases; unmatched junction bases: 5. Written as DNA, the CDR3 is TGTGCCGCCGGACAGGGGGCCGATGGCTACACCTTC. It translates to CAAGQGADGYTF.

This clone was recorded once. The chain carries TRBV6-5 and TRBJ1-6, with 7 nucleotides matching TRBD1. V dropped 5 bases and J dropped 8; count of bases not matched to a gene: 3. CDR3 length: 13 amino acids. CDR1 and CDR2 (germline): MNHEY, SVGAGI. Written as DNA, the CDR3 is TGTGCCAGCAGTACTGGGACAGATTCACCCCTCCACTTT. This translates into CASSTGTDSPLHF.

The genes are TRBV27 and TRBJ1-4; D ambiguous. Germline V lookup: CDR1 MNHEY, CDR2 SMNVEV (reference sequence). This CDR3 spans 13 amino acids. V gave up 1 base and J gave up 5 bases, with 5 bases separating them. The CDR3 is CASSLLNNEKLFF. For the CDR3, the DNA is TGTGCCAGCAGTTTATTAAACAATGAAAAACTGTTTTTT.

The chain couples TRBV15 to TRBJ2-5; TRBD2 matches at 9 bases. V gave up 0 bases and J gave up 7 bases; unmatched junction bases: 6. CDR1 is LNHNV and CDR2 is YYDKDF in the germline V gene (reference sequence). The CDR3 is 15 amino acids. CDR3 loop: CATSRERLAGPTQYF. The DNA for the CDR3 is TGTGCCACCAGCAGAGAGCGGCTAGCGGGGCCGACCCAGTACTTC.

The V call is TRBV10-2, the J call TRBJ1-1, with D perhaps TRBD1 (5 bases). V gave up 7 bases and J gave up 5 bases, with 11 bases separating them. The V gene's germline CDR1 is WSHSY and CDR2 SAAADI. This CDR3 spans 12 amino acids. In DNA form, the CDR3 reads TGCGCCAGCATGTGGGGGGGGACTGAAGCTTTCTTT. This encodes CASMWGGTEAFF.

J is TRBJ1-1 and V is TRBV27; 7 bases agree with TRBD1. Germline CDR1 MNHEY, CDR2 SMNVEV (reference sequence). The CDR3 has 14 amino acids. Unmatched junction bases numbered 10, after V lost 7 bases and J lost 5 bases. The CDR3 sequence is CASNERGRGTEAFF. The CDR3 DNA is TGTGCCAGCAATGAGAGGGGGCGCGGAACTGAAGCTTTCTTT.

The chain uses TRBV4-1 and TRBJ1-2; D gene uncertain. Germline values: CDR1 MGHRA, CDR2 YSYEKL. V was trimmed by 0 bases and J by 2 bases, leaving 4 bases between them. CDR3 size: 13 residues. For the CDR3, the DNA is TGCGCCAGCAGCCAAGACGGGAACTATGGCTACACCTTC. It is translated as CASSQDGNYGYTF.

In this sample, this clone turned up once. The chain has TRBV6-6 and TRBJ1-6, with D possibly TRBD1 on 6 matching bases. In germline, CDR1 is MNHNY, CDR2 SVGAGI (reference sequence). V lost 8 bases and J 7 bases, leaving 15 bases between the germline ends. The CDR3 totals 14 residues. The CDR3 DNA is TGTGCCAGCTTGCGGCAGGGGATGAATTCACCCCTCCACTTT. Its translation: CASLRQGMNSPLHF.

To note about this clone: The sample carries other DNA sequences with the same CDR3. This chain uses TRBV5-4 with TRBJ2-7; D possibly corresponds to TRBD2 (5 bases). The germline V gene has CDR1 SGHNT and CDR2 YYREEE (reference sequence). The CDR3 has 14 amino acids. Trimming pared 4 bases from V and 4 bases from J, leaving 15 bases between. CDR3 region: CASSLTVGEYEQYF. CDR3 nucleotides: TGTGCCAGCAGCCTGACGGTCGGGGAGTACGAGCAGTACTTC. The full variable domain, completed using reference TRBV5-4 and TRBJ2-7, is ETGVTQSPTHLIKTRGQQVTLRCSSQSGHNTVSWYQQALGQGPQFIFQYYREEENGRGNFPPRFSGLQFPNYSSELNVNALELDDSALYLCASSLTVGEYEQYFGPGTRLTVT.

V and J are TRBV10-2 and TRBJ1-2; possibly TRBD1 for D (6 bases). Germline-derived CDR1 and CDR2 are WSHSY and SAAADI. V lost 2 bases, J lost 8 bases, and 12 bases lay in between. There are 13 residues in the CDR3. The CDR3 spells CASSEIPGEGYTF. CDR3 coding DNA: TGCGCCAGCAGTGAGATTCCAGGGGAGGGCTACACCTTC.

The V gene is TRBV28, the J gene TRBJ1-3; 7 bases are shared with TRBD1. Trimming took 3 bases from V and 3 from J; bases not matched to a gene: 5. Germline lookup yields CDR1 MDHEN and CDR2 SYDVKM. The CDR3 runs to 15 residues. CDR3 residues: CASSFRGAVGNTIYF. Here the CDR3 DNA reads TGTGCCAGCAGTTTCAGGGGGGCGGTTGGAAACACCATATATTTT. The variable domain in full, with the rest retrieved from reference TRBV28 and TRBJ1-3, is DVKVTQSSRYLVKRTGEKVFLECVQDMDHENMFWYRQDPGLGLRLIYFSYDVKMKEKGDIPEGYSVSREKKERFSLILESASTNQTSMYLCASSFRGAVGNTIYFGEGSWLTVV.

This clone appeared a single time. The rearrangement links TRBV28 to TRBJ1-1, with D uncertain. The length of the CDR3 is 10 residues. Germline V gene data show CDR1 as MDHEN and CDR2 as SYDVKM. V was clipped by 7 bases and J by 8 bases, with 8 bases between them. The chain's CDR3 is CASKSGEAFF. In DNA form, the CDR3 reads TGTGCCAGCAAGTCCGGAGAAGCTTTCTTT.

The J gene is TRBJ1-1, the V gene TRBV6-5, with a possible D match to TRBD1 (5 bases). The CDR3 consists of 13 residues. Per the germline V gene, CDR1 is MNHEY and CDR2 is SVGAGI. V was shortened by 6 bases and J by 10 bases, with 18 bases between the two germline ends. CDR3 in amino acids: CASSDSWGGRAFF. As DNA, the CDR3 is TGTGCCAGCAGCGACAGTTGGGGGGGACGAGCTTTCTTT.

The chain is built from TRBV18 and TRBJ1-2, with no clear D. The CDR3 has 14 amino acids. Germline CDR1 and CDR2: KGHSH and LQKENI. Trimming took off 2 bases at V and 6 bases at J, with 13 bases between the two ends. CDR3 residues: CASSPSAGRDGYTF. The CDR3 nucleotides read TGTGCCAGCTCACCATCGGCCGGGAGAGATGGCTACACCTTC.

V and J are TRBV30 and TRBJ2-7; D is uncertain. Germline loops: CDR1 GTSNPN, CDR2 SVGIG (reference sequence). Between the trimmed V and J ends, which lost 0 bases and 3 bases, there was a span of 3 bases. The CDR3 covers 11 residues. For the CDR3, the DNA is TGTGCCTGGAGTGTGAACTACGAGCAGTACTTC. It specifies CAWSVNYEQYF.

The chain has TRBV10-1 and TRBJ1-4; tentatively, D is TRBD1 (6 bases). The V end lost 6 bases, the J end lost 7 bases, and 18 bases lay between the germline ends. Germline V gene lookup returns CDR1 WNHNN and CDR2 SYGVQD (reference sequence). There are 15 residues in the CDR3. CDR3: CASSLLGGAGEKLFF. The DNA of the CDR3 is TGCGCCAGCAGCCTACTGGGGGGGGCGGGTGAAAAACTGTTTTTT.

V usage is TRBV27 and J usage is TRBJ2-7, with TRBD1 matching 9 bases. There are 13 residues in the CDR3. J lost 6 bases, V lost 6 bases, and 6 bases had no gene match. CDR1 MNHEY and CDR2 SMNVEV come from the germline V gene (reference sequence). CDR3 sequence (DNA): TGTGCCAGCAGCTGGGGACAGGGTGCCGAGCAGTACTTC. This sequence encodes CASSWGQGAEQYF.

The rearrangement uses TRBV29-1 and TRBJ2-7; D uncertain. Trimming left V 0 bases short and J 5 bases short, with 11 bases between. The CDR3 covers 13 residues. From germline, CDR1 is SQVTM and CDR2 ANQGSEA. The CDR3, as DNA: TGCAGCGTTGAAGACGTGATTGGTGACGAGCAGTACTTC. Its protein is CSVEDVIGDEQYF.

J is TRBJ1-4 and V is TRBV19; 12 bases are shared with TRBD1. The ends lost 4 bases at V and 3 bases at J; junction bases unmatched: 6. This CDR3 has 17 residues. CDR1 is LNHDA, CDR2 SQIVND, per germline (reference sequence). The CDR3 nucleotides are TGTGCCAGTAGTACAGGGACAGGGGGCGCGGCTAATGAAAAACTGTTTTTT. Translation gives CASSTGTGGAANEKLFF.

The chain has TRBV30 and TRBJ1-1, with a weak D call TRBD1 (6 bases). Deletions cut 0 bases from V and 5 bases from J, with 10 bases between. This CDR3 comprises 13 residues. Per the germline V gene, CDR1 is GTSNPN and CDR2 is SVGIG (reference sequence). The CDR3 coding sequence is TGTGCCTGGAGTGTATGGGGGGCTACTGAAGCTTTCTTT. This codes for CAWSVWGATEAFF. The variable domain in full, completed from reference TRBV30 and TRBJ1-1, reads SQTIHQWPATLVQPVGSPLSLECTVEGTSNPNLYWYRQAAGRGLQLLFYSVGIGQISSEVPQNLSASRPQDRQFILSSKKLLLSDSGFYLCAWSVWGATEAFFGQGTRLTVV.

The gene calls are TRBV6-4 and TRBJ1-1; tentatively, D is TRBD1 (5 bases). The CDR3 loop spans 16 amino acids. In germline, CDR1 is MRHNA, CDR2 SNTAGT. The V and J ends lost 3 bases and 4 bases respectively, with 18 bases between them. The CDR3 DNA sequence: TGTGCCAGCAGTGAATTCGGGCAGGGAGGCGGCACTGAAGCTTTCTTT. Its protein product is CASSEFGQGGGTEAFF.

The V gene is TRBV9, the J gene TRBJ2-7; TRBD1 matches at 7 bases. The CDR3 loop spans 15 amino acids. The J segment lost 0 bases and the V segment lost 0 bases, leaving 3 bases of the junction unmatched. Germline V CDR1 and CDR2: SGDLS, YYNGEE. CDR3 in amino acids: CASSVGQGVSYEQYF. The CDR3 nucleotides read TGTGCCAGCAGCGTAGGGCAGGGGGTCTCCTACGAGCAGTACTTC.

The chain uses TRBV12-5 and TRBJ1-2; 9 bases are a match to TRBD1. The V segment lost 6 bases and the J segment 5 bases; nucleotides outside the gene matches: 7. This CDR3 comprises 14 residues. CDR1 LGHNT and CDR2 FRNRAP come from the germline V gene. The CDR3 is CASGPTGGRYGYTF. In nucleotides, the CDR3 is TGTGCTAGTGGGCCGACAGGGGGAAGATATGGCTACACCTTC.

The V and J genes are TRBV5-4 and TRBJ2-1; 9 bases match TRBD1. This CDR3 spans 15 amino acids. Germline V gene sequence: CDR1 SGHNT, CDR2 YYREEE (reference sequence). Trimming at V came to 6 bases and at J to 5 bases, leaving 9 bases not matched to a gene. The CDR3 nucleotides read TGTGCCAGCATCTTAATGGGACAGGGCAACAATGAGCAGTTCTTC. Its translation: CASILMGQGNNEQFF.

The chain couples TRBV25-1 to TRBJ1-5; possibly TRBD1 for D (6 bases). The CDR3 sequence is 18 residues long. Germline V gene lookup returns CDR1 MGHDK and CDR2 SYGVNS. V lost 3 bases and J lost 2, with 20 bases in between. CDR3 sequence: CASSDPASGADGNQPQHF. CDR3 DNA: TGTGCCAGCAGTGACCCGGCTTCGGGGGCGGACGGCAATCAGCCCCAGCATTTT.

V is TRBV28 and J is TRBJ2-3; the match to TRBD2 covers 11 bases. The CDR3 loop spans 16 amino acids. From germline, CDR1 is MDHEN and CDR2 SYDVKM. V lost 6 bases to trimming and J lost 1 base; unmatched junction nucleotides: 6. The CDR3 spells CASSATSGGGTDTQYF. The CDR3 DNA follows: TGTGCCAGCAGCGCTACTAGCGGGGGAGGCACAGATACGCAGTATTTT.

V is TRBV27 and J is TRBJ1-2, with 9 bases identical to TRBD1. The V segment lost 6 bases and the J segment 4 bases; nucleotides outside the gene matches: 3. Germline CDR1 reads MNHEY; CDR2 reads SMNVEV (reference sequence). CDR3 size: 13 residues. The CDR3 coding sequence is TGTGCCAGCAGACTGACAGGGGGCTATGGCTACACCTTC. This encodes CASRLTGGYGYTF.